A single sample is the source of the 27 T cell receptor beta chains below, sequenced in a study of T cells in Graves' hyperthyroidism and ophthalmopathy. Amplification of TCR beta CDR3 regions was performed using RNA transcripts as template. The TCR CDR3 was amplified in a first-round RT-PCR using the HTBI primer set. Each CDR3 protein is one row after TCRdb ran MiXCR on the multiplex PCR reads. The table has about 500,000 distinct CDR3 sequences, over 35% seen once. The specimen sequenced was peripheral blood or thyroid tissue (not recorded which). These receptors all stem from an adult woman with Graves' disease, either hyperthyroidism or ophthalmopathy (not recorded which).

This clonotype was picked up one time. The J gene is TRBJ2-2, the V gene TRBV7-2; D is possibly TRBD1 (5 bases). CDR1 and CDR2 (germline): SGHTA, FQGNSA. The V gene lost 2 bases and the J gene lost 2 bases, with 15 bases spanning the gap. The CDR3 consists of 17 residues. The CDR3 reads CASSLRATALNTGELFF. Written as DNA, the CDR3 is TGTGCCAGCAGCTTAAGGGCGACAGCTCTTAACACCGGGGAGCTGTTTTTT. The variable domain in full, with the rest retrieved from reference TRBV7-2 and TRBJ2-2, is GAGVSQSPSNKVTEKGKDVELRCDPISGHTALYWYRQSLGQGLEFLIYFQGNSAPDKSGLPSDRFSAERTGGSVSTLTIQRTQQEDSAVYLCASSLRATALNTGELFFGEGSRLTVL.

The rearrangement joins TRBV3-1 to TRBJ1-2; D possibly corresponds to TRBD1 (6 bases). Germline V gene data show CDR1 as LGHDT and CDR2 as YNNKEL (reference sequence). The V end lost 1 base, the J end lost 2 bases, and 11 bases lay between the germline ends. The CDR3 is made up of 15 amino acids. The CDR3 nucleotides read TGTGCCAGCAGCCAAGCTCCCCAGGGGAACTATGGCTACACCTTC. Protein product: CASSQAPQGNYGYTF.

In this sample, this clonotype turned up a few times. The gene calls are TRBV5-1 and TRBJ1-2; no firm D call. V dropped 0 bases and J dropped 7 bases, with 10 bases sitting between them. Germline lookup yields CDR1 SGHRS and CDR2 YFSETQ. The CDR3 loop spans 13 amino acids. CDR3 DNA: TGCGCCAGCAGCTTGGTGCCACAATCTGGCTACACCTTC. Amino acids: CASSLVPQSGYTF.

There are many counts of this clonotype. The chain couples TRBV6-5 to TRBJ1-2; D remains unclear. Germline CDR1 MNHEY, CDR2 SVGAGI. The V end was cut by 2 bases, the J end by 7 bases, with 11 bases between. This CDR3 contains 13 residues. CDR3 in DNA: TGTGCCAGCAGTTACGAAGGCAGTGGTGGCTACACCTTC. Its protein is CASSYEGSGGYTF.

This clonotype was counted ten times or more. The chain has TRBV6-6 and TRBJ2-7; D call uncertain. With 7 bases removed from V and 5 bases from J, the gap between germline ends came to 15 bases. The CDR3 sequence is 13 residues long. Germline V gives CDR1 MNHNY, CDR2 SVGAGI (reference sequence). The CDR3 loop reads CASTRTLRDEQYF. The CDR3 DNA sequence: TGTGCCAGCACCCGGACCCTACGGGACGAGCAGTACTTC.

This clonotype has a count of ten or more. The chain employs TRBV5-6 and TRBJ1-2; maybe TRBD1 (6 bases). Trimming removed 2 bases from V and 5 bases from J, with 10 bases in between. The CDR3 is made up of 13 amino acids. The germline V gene encodes CDR1 SGHDT and CDR2 YYEEEE. CDR3: CASSLRQGYGYTF. The DNA for the CDR3 is TGTGCCAGCAGCTTAAGGCAGGGGTATGGCTACACCTTC.

This chain uses TRBV20-1 with TRBJ1-1, with TRBD1 matching over 7 bases. The germline CDR1 and CDR2 sequences are DFQATT and SNEGSKA (reference sequence). The V gene end was trimmed by 0 bases and the J gene end by 3 bases; junction bases not matched to a gene: 7. The CDR3 sequence is 15 residues long. DNA of the CDR3: TGCAGTGCTAGAGAAAATAGGGGGCCCTACACTGAAGCTTTCTTT. It encodes CSARENRGPYTEAFF.

The chain couples TRBV12-3 or TRBV12-4 to TRBJ2-7; unclear D gene. V was pared by 6 bases and J by 1 base, with 10 bases between. CDR3 size: 13 residues. The CDR3 spells CASSLYWSYEQYF. CDR3 coding DNA: TGTGCCAGCAGCTTGTACTGGTCCTACGAGCAGTACTTC.

This clonotype was detected only once. The chain combines TRBV7-2 with TRBJ2-5; 12 bases are shared with TRBD2. Germline assignment: CDR1 SGHTA and CDR2 FQGNSA. The CDR3 has 16 residues. Germline trimming cut 1 base from V and 5 bases from J; bases unmatched to any gene: 5. This CDR3 reads CASSLGGLAGWETQYF. The CDR3 region has the DNA TGTGCCAGCAGCTTAGGGGGACTAGCGGGCTGGGAGACCCAGTACTTC.

This clonotype was recorded once. V usage is TRBV25-1 and J usage is TRBJ2-7; 9 bases are a match to TRBD1. After removal of 5 bases from V and 3 bases from J, the junction contained 11 bases not matched to a gene. CDR1 MGHDK and CDR2 SYGVNS come from the germline V gene. The CDR3 runs to 16 residues. The CDR3 nucleotides read TGTGCCAGCAGTTTAGCCCCGTCGGGACAGGGCTACGAGCAGTACTTC. Translation gives CASSLAPSGQGYEQYF.

The V gene is TRBV2, the J gene TRBJ2-2, with D hard to call. The CDR3 runs 15 residues. The V gene lost 3 bases and the J gene lost 5 bases, with 13 bases spanning the gap. CDR1 is SNHLY, CDR2 FYNNEI, per germline. The CDR3 DNA is TGTGCCAGCAGTGATCGCCGGACGACGACCGGGGAGCTGTTTTTT. It encodes CASSDRRTTTGELFF.

V gene TRBV19 combines with J gene TRBJ1-6; D is unclear. Germline lookup yields CDR1 LNHDA and CDR2 SQIVND (reference sequence). Trimming stripped 6 bases from V and 7 bases from J, with 7 bases between. This CDR3 region has 12 residues. The CDR3 sequence is CASRAINSPLHF. CDR3 DNA sequence: TGTGCCAGTAGAGCGATCAATTCACCCCTCCACTTT.

This clonotype was counted between two and nine times. The V gene is TRBV6-2 or TRBV6-3, the J gene TRBJ1-6; D is unclear. From germline, CDR1 is MNHEY and CDR2 SVGEGT. The CDR3 has 16 amino acids. V lost 2 bases and J lost 5, with 13 bases in between. The CDR3 loop reads CASSYRSSEDNSPLHF. In nucleotides, the CDR3 is TGTGCCAGCAGTTACCGTTCCAGTGAGGATAATTCACCCCTCCACTTT.

This clonotype was seen ten or more times. V gene TRBV7-8 combines with J gene TRBJ2-7; TRBD2 matches 7 bases. Germline V gene lookup returns CDR1 SGHVS and CDR2 FQNEAQ. The CDR3 runs to 15 residues. Losses at the gene ends were 5 bases for V and 0 bases for J; bases not matched to a gene: 7. The CDR3 DNA reads as TGTGCCAGCAGCCCCTCCGCGGGAGTCTCCTACGAGCAGTACTTC. Protein product: CASSPSAGVSYEQYF. Complete variable domain (other parts from reference TRBV7-8 and TRBJ2-7): GAGVSQSPRYKVAKRGQDVALRCDPISGHVSLFWYQQALGQGPEFLTYFQNEAQLDKSGLPSDRFFAERPEGSVSTLKIQRTQQEDSAVYLCASSPSAGVSYEQYFGPGTRLTVT.

This clonotype came up many times. This chain joins TRBV7-9 and TRBJ2-7, with TRBD1 matching over 9 bases. CDR1 SEHNR and CDR2 FQNEAQ come from the germline V gene (reference sequence). V gave up 3 bases and J gave up 0 bases; unmatched junction bases: 6. There are 16 residues in the CDR3. The CDR3 spells CASSFPPGQGSYEQYF. DNA for the CDR3: TGTGCCAGCAGCTTCCCACCGGGACAGGGCTCCTACGAGCAGTACTTC.

This clonotype was observed once. V is TRBV10-3 and J is TRBJ1-6; the match to TRBD1 covers 8 bases. Germline values: CDR1 ENHRY, CDR2 SYGVKD. Germline trimming cut 3 bases from V and 6 bases from J; bases unmatched to any gene: 4. The CDR3 is made up of 15 amino acids. The CDR3 reads CAISDEGQGNSPLHF. DNA for the CDR3: TGTGCCATCAGTGACGAAGGACAGGGTAATTCACCCCTCCACTTT.

This clonotype was seen ten or more times. This chain uses TRBV12-3 or TRBV12-4 with TRBJ1-5; D gene uncertain. The CDR3 extends over 15 amino acids. Trimming shortened V by 3 bases and J by 4 bases, and 13 bases separated the two germline ends. The CDR3 reads CASSLQGLGNQPQHF. The CDR3 DNA reads TGTGCCAGCAGTTTGCAAGGGCTTGGGAATCAGCCCCAGCATTTT.

This clonotype is a singleton in its sample. The rearrangement uses TRBV29-1 and TRBJ2-5; unclear D gene. Germline V gene lookup returns CDR1 SQVTM and CDR2 ANQGSEA. V was clipped by 8 bases and J by 4 bases, with 11 bases between them. The length of the CDR3 is 11 residues. DNA of the CDR3: TGCAGCAGTGAATGGCGAGAGACCCAGTACTTC. Its translation: CSSEWRETQYF.

The chain is built from TRBV25-1 and TRBJ1-6; D call uncertain. V lost 6 bases and J 8 bases, leaving 14 bases between the germline ends. This CDR3 comprises 14 residues. In germline, CDR1 is MGHDK, CDR2 SYGVNS. CDR3 region: CASRAREPDSPLHF. The CDR3 region has the DNA TGTGCCAGCAGGGCACGGGAACCGGATTCACCCCTCCACTTT.

This clonotype turned up a few times. The chain carries TRBV20-1 and TRBJ1-3; D uncertain. Trimming cost V 6 bases and J 1 base, with 10 bases left between them. The CDR3 covers 13 residues. CDR1 DFQATT and CDR2 SNEGSKA come from the germline V gene (reference sequence). CDR3 residues: CSAARLSGNTIYF. CDR3 sequence (DNA): TGCAGTGCCGCCCGCCTATCTGGAAACACCATATATTTT.

V is TRBV4-3 and J is TRBJ1-6; no definite D call. This CDR3 spans 16 amino acids. Looked up from germline, CDR1 is LGHNA and CDR2 is YSLEER. Trimming shortened V by 0 bases and J by 7 bases, and 13 bases separated the two germline ends. Written as DNA, the CDR3 is TGCGCCAGCAGCCAAGACGGCTCCATGGACAATTCACCCCTCCACTTT. This translates into CASSQDGSMDNSPLHF.

This chain links TRBV15 with TRBJ1-5, with TRBD1 identical over 8 bases. Germline V gene sequence: CDR1 LNHNV, CDR2 YYDKDF (reference sequence). The CDR3 covers 16 residues. The junction had 4 bases not matched to a gene; V was cut back by 1 base and J by 2 bases. The CDR3 region is CATSRGDRMGNQPQHF. CDR3 bases: TGTGCCACCAGCAGAGGGGACAGGATGGGCAATCAGCCCCAGCATTTT. The full variable domain, in which reference TRBV15 and TRBJ1-5 provide the parts outside the CDR3, is DAMVIQNPRYQVTQFGKPVTLSCSQTLNHNVMYWYQQKSSQAPKLLFHYYDKDFNNEADTPDNFQSRRPNTSFCFLDIRSPGLGDTAMYLCATSRGDRMGNQPQHFGDGTRLSIL.

J is TRBJ1-1 and V is TRBV7-9, with D maybe TRBD1 (6 bases). Germline assignment: CDR1 SEHNR and CDR2 FQNEAQ (reference sequence). The germline V and J ends were trimmed by 7 bases and 4 bases, with 19 bases remaining between them. There are 15 residues in the CDR3. The CDR3 loop is CASNMNTGALTEAFF. The CDR3 nucleotides read TGTGCCAGCAACATGAACACGGGGGCGCTCACTGAAGCTTTCTTT.

This clonotype has only one observation. The chain combines TRBV10-3 with TRBJ2-5; 14 nucleotides align to TRBD2. V shed 10 bases and J 3 bases; nucleotides not matched to a gene: 1. The CDR3 spans 13 residues. CDR1 ENHRY and CDR2 SYGVKD come from the germline V gene. CDR3 sequence: CATGLAGEETQYF. CDR3 DNA sequence: TGTGCCACGGGACTAGCGGGAGAAGAGACCCAGTACTTC.

The rearrangement links TRBV7-2 to TRBJ2-3; no definite D call. CDR3 length: 14 amino acids. Germline CDR1 SGHTA, CDR2 FQGNSA. Trimming left V 4 bases short and J 0 bases short, with 8 bases between. The CDR3 DNA is TGTGCCAGCAGCTCCAGAAGTAGCACAGATACGCAGTATTTT. The encoded protein is CASSSRSSTDTQYF.

The sample holds a few counts of this clonotype. The chain employs TRBV28 and TRBJ1-2; D is undetermined. With 4 bases removed from V and 0 bases from J, the gap between germline ends came to 3 bases. The CDR3 covers 12 residues. Germline loops: CDR1 MDHEN, CDR2 SYDVKM. The CDR3 region has the DNA TGTGCCAGCAGTTGGGCTAACTATGGCTACACCTTC. Translation gives CASSWANYGYTF.

The J gene is TRBJ1-2, the V gene TRBV5-6; D gene ambiguous. V lost 7 bases and J 5 bases, leaving 15 bases between the germline ends. From germline, CDR1 is SGHDT and CDR2 YYEEEE. CDR3 length: 13 residues. The CDR3 region is CASHWSSEYGYTF. The CDR3 DNA reads TGTGCCAGCCATTGGTCGTCAGAATATGGCTACACCTTC. The variable domain in full, completed from reference TRBV5-6 and TRBJ1-2, reads DAGVTQSPTHLIKTRGQQVTLRCSPKSGHDTVSWYQQALGQGPQFIFQYYEEEERQRGNFPDRFSGHQFPNYSSELNVNALLLGDSALYLCASHWSSEYGYTFGSGTRLTVV.